Sequencing of this TCR beta chain was carried out in a study of blood T cell repertoires in COVID-19. Profiling relied on immunoSEQ multiplex PCR, and the TCRdb table lists in-frame clones only, not all of them. The table has approximately 130,000 clones, around 89% seen once. This clone was picked up a small number of times. Trimming removed 7 bases from V and 7 bases from J; junction bases left unmatched: 11. This CDR3 has 15 residues. Germline V lookup: CDR1 LNHDA, CDR2 SQIVND (reference sequence). This chain links TRBV19 with TRBJ1-2; TRBD1 matches 11 bases. The sequence came from a human donor in a cohort sampled during active COVID-19. The sequencing input was peripheral blood. This chain's CDR3 is CASTEGQGVAFGYTF. DNA of the CDR3: TGTGCCAGTACTGAGGGACAGGGGGTCGCTTTTGGCTACACCTTC. The whole variable domain, remainder taken from reference TRBV19 and TRBJ1-2, is DGGITQSPKYLFRKEGQNVTLSCEQNLNHDAMYWYRQDPGQGLRLIYYSQIVNDFQKGDIAEGYSVSREKKESFPLTVTSAQKNPTAFYLCASTEGQGVAFGYTFGSGTRLTVV.